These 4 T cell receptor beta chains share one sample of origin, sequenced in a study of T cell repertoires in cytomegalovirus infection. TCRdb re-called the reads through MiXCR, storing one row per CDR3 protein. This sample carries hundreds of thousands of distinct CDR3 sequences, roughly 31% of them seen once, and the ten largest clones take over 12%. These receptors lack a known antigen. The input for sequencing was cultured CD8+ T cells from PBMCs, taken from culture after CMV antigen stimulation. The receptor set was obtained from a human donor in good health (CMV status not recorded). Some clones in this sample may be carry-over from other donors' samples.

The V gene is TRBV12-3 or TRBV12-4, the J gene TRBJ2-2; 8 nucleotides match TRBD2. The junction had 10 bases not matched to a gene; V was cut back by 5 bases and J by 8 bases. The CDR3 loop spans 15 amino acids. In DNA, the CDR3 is TGTGCCAGCAGTGGACTAGCAACGAACAAGGGGGAGCTGTTTTTT. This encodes CASSGLATNKGELFF.

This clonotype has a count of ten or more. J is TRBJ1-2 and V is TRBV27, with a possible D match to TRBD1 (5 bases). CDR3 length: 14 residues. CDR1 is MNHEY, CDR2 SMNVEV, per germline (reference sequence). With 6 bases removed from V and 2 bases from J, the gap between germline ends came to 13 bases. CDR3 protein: CASSFGQANYGYTF. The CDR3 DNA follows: TGTGCCAGCAGCTTCGGACAAGCGAACTATGGCTACACCTTC.

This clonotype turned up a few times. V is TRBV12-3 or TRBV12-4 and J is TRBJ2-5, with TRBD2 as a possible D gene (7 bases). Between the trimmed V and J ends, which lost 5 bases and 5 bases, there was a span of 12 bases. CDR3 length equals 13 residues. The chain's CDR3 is CASSVGGRETQYF. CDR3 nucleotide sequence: TGTGCCAGCAGTGTCGGGGGGCGGGAGACCCAGTACTTC.

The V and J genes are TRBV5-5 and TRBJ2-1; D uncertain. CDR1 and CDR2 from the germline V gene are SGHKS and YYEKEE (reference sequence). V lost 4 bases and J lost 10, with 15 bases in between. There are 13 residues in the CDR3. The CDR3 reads CASSPPQSYEQFF. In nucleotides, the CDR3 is TGTGCCAGCAGCCCACCTCAGAGTTACGAGCAGTTCTTC. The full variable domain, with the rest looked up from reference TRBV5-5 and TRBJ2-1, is DAGVTQSPTHLIKTRGQQVTLRCSPISGHKSVSWYQQVLGQGPQFIFQYYEKEERGRGNFPDRFSARQFPNYSSELNVNALLLGDSALYLCASSPPQSYEQFFGPGTRLTVL.